This record concerns one TCR beta chain sequence. Its specificity is not known. Measured with immunoSEQ multiplex PCR; TCRdb has only the in-frame clones, and not every one. Found here are roughly 130,000 clones, around 94% of them singletons; the top ten hold roughly 7.2%. This entry belongs to a study of T cell responses to AZD1222 COVID-19 vaccine. There are 14 residues in the CDR3. Germline CDR1 SNHLY, CDR2 FYNNEI. J was trimmed by 0 bases and V by 10 bases; bases with no gene match: 6. Study results and caveats: Spike-spanning, vaccine-associated CD4 TCRs were dominant at 160-218 and 743-854.

This specimen was peripheral blood, taken on day 0 of AZD1222 vaccination. This TCR was recovered from an adult in good health. V usage is TRBV2 and J usage is TRBJ2-5; the match to TRBD1 covers 9 bases. The CDR3 is CATSDRGYQETQYF. The CDR3 nucleotides are TGTGCCACTAGCGACAGGGGGTACCAAGAGACCCAGTACTTC.